This T cell receptor beta chain originates from a study of blood T cell repertoires in COVID-19. Looked up from germline, CDR1 is SGHDT and CDR2 is YYEEEE. Trimming removed 4 bases at V and 0 bases at J, with 13 bases between. The CDR3 contains 15 residues. The data were produced by immunoSEQ multiplex PCR, yet TCRdb's version contains in-frame clones alone and is incomplete. The table includes about 91,000 clones, around 90% detected once. This TCR was sampled from a man between 65 and 79 years old with acute or convalescent COVID-19. J is TRBJ1-1 and V is TRBV5-6; weak D call: TRBD1 (6 bases). The specimen sequenced was peripheral blood. CDR3 loop: CASSNWGGMNTEAFF. The DNA for the CDR3 is TGTGCCAGCAGCAATTGGGGGGGCATGAACACTGAAGCTTTCTTT.